This entry features one TCR beta chain sequence. Its antigen remains undetermined. Base quality data are lacking; no much larger clone is found one base away. The sample comes from a study of PD-L1 blockade in urothelial cancer (dated by TCRdb to the late 2010s). Study-level background: All patients started therapy in about 2014 and received atezolizumab 1,200 mg intravenously every 3 weeks. TCR sequencing covered pretreatment tumor samples and matched, serially collected peripheral blood taken before and after atezolizumab treatment. An exploratory multi-omic analysis was conducted of the somatic, immune and clinical correlates of response to PD-L1 blockade with atezolizumab in urothelial cancer. Patients had an ECOG performance status of 0 or 1 and had received between 0 and 3 prior chemotherapy regimens. About 10 patients reached durable clinical benefit, while some 20 patients did not. Blood samples were analyzed at two time points: 3 weeks after treatment start (second dose) and 6 weeks after treatment start. Durable clinical benefit was defined as progression-free survival longer than 6 months, and TCR features were also tested against progression-free and overall survival. Blood samples gave median yields of about 150,000 T cells and approximately 80,000 unique TCRs, along with a median clonality of approximately 0.084. Pretreatment blood TCR-seq was available for 30 or so patients, at least one posttreatment blood collection was obtained for 25 or so patients, and tumor TCR-seq was available for 25 or so patients. In the same patients, pretreatment tumors underwent whole exome sequencing and RNA sequencing in addition to TCR sequencing. About 90% of the roughly 29 patients were identified as males with urothelial cancer of bladder origin, and a prior smoking history was reported by 18 of 29 patients. What the work shows at the level of the full study, not this receptor alone: Improved progression-free and overall survival was associated with having pretreatment peripheral blood TCR clonality below the median. Small sample size (n ≈ 29) and many exploratory analyses mean the results are intended to be hypothesis-generating. At 3 weeks after the start of treatment, tumor-associated TCR clones in peripheral blood had expanded more in patients with durable benefit (n ≈ 24, p = 0.022).

Trimming removed 5 bases from V and 3 bases from J, leaving 14 bases between the germline ends. Per the germline V gene, SGHVS is the CDR1 and FQNEAQ is the CDR2. The CDR3 runs 14 amino acids, cysteine and phenylalanine included. Kept here is only the CDR3 DNA, which spans 42 bases and is read in frame from base 1. The meaning of the sample's time point label: pretreatment peripheral blood. The cohort included 29 patients with locally advanced or metastatic urothelial carcinoma who were treated at Memorial Sloan Kettering on a trial protocol. Peripheral blood mononuclear cells were collected pretreatment and during treatment, with between 1 and 8 total time points per patient. The Qiagen DNeasy Blood extraction kit was used to purify genomic DNA from total PBMCs and from tumor samples. PBMCs were collected pretreatment and during treatment, and were isolated and stored as previously described. Each PCR received spiked-in synthetic TCR analog templates so that absolute template abundance could be estimated from read counts. TCRbeta CDR3 regions were amplified from genomic DNA with bias-controlled V and J gene primers using the immunoSEQ assay. Rearranged TCRbeta segments were sequenced at approximately 20X coverage. As for how the authors treated the data: Clustering was used to correct sequencing errors, and CDR3s were annotated against IMGT so that V, D and J genes could be assigned. Downstream analyses used only productive TCRbeta rearrangements, leaving out any out-of-frame or stop-codon sequences. To compute clonality, Shannon entropy was normalized by the log of the number of unique productive sequences and then subtracted from one. Fisher's exact test with Benjamini-Hochberg correction, at a threshold of adjusted p below 0.01, was used to find clones that differed between time points or between blood and tumor. Imported from immuneACCESS, the table was reduced by TCRdb to in-frame sequences with V and J called. These copies leave out some clones; in studies compared against another copy, an unresolved V gene accounts for under half, and the cause of the remainder is not known. V and J calls and clone size are those listed in that table; D and trimming were worked out from the DNA. Present in this sample are tens of thousands of clones, roughly 89% of which were seen just once. The top ten clonotypes cover 9% to 9.5% of the sample.

The clonotype was recovered from a woman between 65 and 79 years old with urothelial cancer. The sample consisted of PBMCs, taken around atezolizumab (anti-PD-L1) treatment. The V and J genes are TRBV7-8 and TRBJ2-7; perhaps TRBD1 is the D gene, with 6 bases matching. CDR3 reads: CASSKTGSFYEQYF. In nucleotide form, the sequence is TGTGCCAGCAGCAAGACAGGATCCTTCTACGAGCAGTACTTC.